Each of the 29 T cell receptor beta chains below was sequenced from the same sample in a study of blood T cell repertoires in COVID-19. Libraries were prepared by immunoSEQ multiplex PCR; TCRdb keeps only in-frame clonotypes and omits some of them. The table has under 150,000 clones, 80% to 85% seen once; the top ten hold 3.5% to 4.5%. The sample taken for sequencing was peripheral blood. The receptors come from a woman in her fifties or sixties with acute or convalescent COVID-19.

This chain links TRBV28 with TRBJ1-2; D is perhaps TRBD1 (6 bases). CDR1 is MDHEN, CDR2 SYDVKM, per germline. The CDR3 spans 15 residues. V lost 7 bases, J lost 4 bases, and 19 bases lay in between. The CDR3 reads CASKPSGGRIYGYTF. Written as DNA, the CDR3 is TGTGCCAGCAAACCCTCGGGGGGGCGTATCTATGGCTACACCTTC.

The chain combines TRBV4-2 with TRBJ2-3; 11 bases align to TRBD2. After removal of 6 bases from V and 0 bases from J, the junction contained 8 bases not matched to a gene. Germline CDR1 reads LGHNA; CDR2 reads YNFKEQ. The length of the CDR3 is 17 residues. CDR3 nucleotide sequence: TGTGCCAGCAGTCGACTAGCGGGACCCGGAAGCACAGATACGCAGTATTTT. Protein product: CASSRLAGPGSTDTQYF.

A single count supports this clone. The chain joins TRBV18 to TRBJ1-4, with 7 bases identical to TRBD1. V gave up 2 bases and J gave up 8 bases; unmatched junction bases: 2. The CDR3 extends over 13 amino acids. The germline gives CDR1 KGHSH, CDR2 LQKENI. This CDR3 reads CASSPGTDEKLFF. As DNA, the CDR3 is TGTGCCAGCTCACCAGGGACAGACGAAAAACTGTTTTTT. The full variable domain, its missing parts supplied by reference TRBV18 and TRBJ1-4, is NAGVMQNPRHLVRRRGQEARLRCSPMKGHSHVYWYRQLPEEGLKFMVYLQKENIIDESGMPKERFSAEFPKEGPSILRIQQVVRGDSAAYFCASSPGTDEKLFFGSGTQLSVL.

CDR3 sequence reads: CASSQSGDTGEPTLSNEKLFF. DNA for the CDR3: TGCGCCAGCAGTCAATCGGGCGACACAGGGGAACCAACGCTATCTAATGAAAAACTGTTTTTT. The chain couples TRBV23-1 to TRBJ1-4; 7 positions agree with TRBD1. TRBV23-1 is an ORF for which the function is uncertain. V gave up 0 bases and J gave up 3 bases; unmatched junction bases: 19. This CDR3 has 21 residues.

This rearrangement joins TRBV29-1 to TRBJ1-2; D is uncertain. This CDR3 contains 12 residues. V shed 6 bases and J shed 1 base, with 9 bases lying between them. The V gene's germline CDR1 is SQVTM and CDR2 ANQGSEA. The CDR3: CSVQRYNYGYTF. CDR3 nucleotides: TGCAGCGTACAAAGATATAACTATGGCTACACCTTC.

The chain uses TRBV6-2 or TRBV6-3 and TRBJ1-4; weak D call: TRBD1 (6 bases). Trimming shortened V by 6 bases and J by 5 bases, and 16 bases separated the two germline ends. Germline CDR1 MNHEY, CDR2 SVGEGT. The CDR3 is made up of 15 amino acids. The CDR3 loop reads CASSLNGGSNEKLFF. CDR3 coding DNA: TGTGCCAGCAGCCTAAATGGGGGCTCAAATGAAAAACTGTTTTTT.

CDR3 protein: CASSRGDAYEQYF. In nucleotides, the CDR3 is TGCGCCAGCAGCCGGGGAGATGCCTACGAGCAGTACTTC. The chain combines TRBV4-1 with TRBJ2-7, with D tentatively TRBD2 (5 bases). The germline V gene has CDR1 MGHRA and CDR2 YSYEKL. The V and J ends lost 4 bases and 2 bases respectively, with 9 bases between them. The CDR3 extends over 13 amino acids.

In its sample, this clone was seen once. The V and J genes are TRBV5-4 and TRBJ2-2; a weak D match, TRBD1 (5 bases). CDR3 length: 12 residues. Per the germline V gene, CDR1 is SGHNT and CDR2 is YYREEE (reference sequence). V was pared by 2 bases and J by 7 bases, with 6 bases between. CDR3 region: CASSFQGGELFF. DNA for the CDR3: TGTGCCAGCAGCTTTCAGGGCGGGGAGCTGTTTTTT. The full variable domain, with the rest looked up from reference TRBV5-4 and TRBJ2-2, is ETGVTQSPTHLIKTRGQQVTLRCSSQSGHNTVSWYQQALGQGPQFIFQYYREEENGRGNFPPRFSGLQFPNYSSELNVNALELDDSALYLCASSFQGGELFFGEGSRLTVL.

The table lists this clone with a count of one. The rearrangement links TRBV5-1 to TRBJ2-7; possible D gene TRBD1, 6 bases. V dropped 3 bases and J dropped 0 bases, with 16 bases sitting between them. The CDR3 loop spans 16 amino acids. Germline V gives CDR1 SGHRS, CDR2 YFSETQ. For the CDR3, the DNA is TGCGCCAGCAGCTCAACGAAGGACAGCTTCTCCTACGAGCAGTACTTC. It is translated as CASSSTKDSFSYEQYF.

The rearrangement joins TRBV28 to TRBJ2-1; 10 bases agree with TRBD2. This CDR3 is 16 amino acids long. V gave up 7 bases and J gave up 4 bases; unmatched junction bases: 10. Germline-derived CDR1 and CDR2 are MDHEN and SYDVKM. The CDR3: CASTDLTSGLYNEQFF. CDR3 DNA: TGTGCCAGCACCGACCTGACTAGCGGGTTATACAATGAGCAGTTCTTC.

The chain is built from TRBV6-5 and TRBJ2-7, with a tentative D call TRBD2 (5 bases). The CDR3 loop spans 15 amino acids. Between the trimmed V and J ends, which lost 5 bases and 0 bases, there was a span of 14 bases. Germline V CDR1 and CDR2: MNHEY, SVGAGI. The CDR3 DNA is TGTGCCAGCAGTCCCCTTAGGGAGAGCTCCTACGAGCAGTACTTC. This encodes CASSPLRESSYEQYF.

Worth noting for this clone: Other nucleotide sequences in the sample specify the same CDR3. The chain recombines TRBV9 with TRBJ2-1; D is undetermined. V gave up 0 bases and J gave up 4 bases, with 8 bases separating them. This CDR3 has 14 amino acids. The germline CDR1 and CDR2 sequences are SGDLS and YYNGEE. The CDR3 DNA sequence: TGTGCCAGCAGCGTAGGTGGTACTTACAATGAGCAGTTCTTC. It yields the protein CASSVGGTYNEQFF.

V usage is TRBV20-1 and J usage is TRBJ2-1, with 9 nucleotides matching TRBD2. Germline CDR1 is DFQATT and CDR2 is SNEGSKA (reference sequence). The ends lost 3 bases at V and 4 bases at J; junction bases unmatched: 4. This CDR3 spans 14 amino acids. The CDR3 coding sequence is TGCAGTGCTAGTAGCGGGAGCACGTACAATGAGCAGTTCTTC. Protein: CSASSGSTYNEQFF.

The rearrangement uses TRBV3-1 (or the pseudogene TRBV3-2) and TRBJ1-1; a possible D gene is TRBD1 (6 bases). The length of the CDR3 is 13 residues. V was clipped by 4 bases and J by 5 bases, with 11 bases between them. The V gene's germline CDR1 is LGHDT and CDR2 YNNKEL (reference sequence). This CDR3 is CASSLIGGTEAFF. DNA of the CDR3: TGTGCCAGCAGCCTTATAGGGGGTACTGAAGCTTTCTTT.

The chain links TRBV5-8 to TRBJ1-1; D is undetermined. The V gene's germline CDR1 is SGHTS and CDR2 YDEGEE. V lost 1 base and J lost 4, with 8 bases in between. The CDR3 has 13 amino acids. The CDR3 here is CASSLRGPTEAFF. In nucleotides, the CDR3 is TGTGCCAGCAGCTTGCGAGGGCCCACTGAAGCTTTCTTT.

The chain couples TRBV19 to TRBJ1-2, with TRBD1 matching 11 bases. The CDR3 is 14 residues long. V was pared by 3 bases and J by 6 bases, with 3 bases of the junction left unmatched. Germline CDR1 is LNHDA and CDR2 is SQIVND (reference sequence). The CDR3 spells CASSMDRGRNGYTF. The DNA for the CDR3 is TGTGCCAGTAGTATGGACAGGGGGCGAAATGGCTACACCTTC. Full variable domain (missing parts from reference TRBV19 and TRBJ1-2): DGGITQSPKYLFRKEGQNVTLSCEQNLNHDAMYWYRQDPGQGLRLIYYSQIVNDFQKGDIAEGYSVSREKKESFPLTVTSAQKNPTAFYLCASSMDRGRNGYTFGSGTRLTVV.

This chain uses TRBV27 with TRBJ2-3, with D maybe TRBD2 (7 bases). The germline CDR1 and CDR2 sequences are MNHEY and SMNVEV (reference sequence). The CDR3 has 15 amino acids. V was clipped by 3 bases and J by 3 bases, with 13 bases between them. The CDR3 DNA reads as TGTGCCAGCAGTTTTTGGACAGCGGGGACAGATACGCAGTATTTT. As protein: CASSFWTAGTDTQYF.

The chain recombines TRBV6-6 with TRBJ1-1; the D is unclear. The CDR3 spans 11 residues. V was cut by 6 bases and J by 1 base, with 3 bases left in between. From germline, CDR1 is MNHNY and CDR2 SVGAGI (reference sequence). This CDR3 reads CASRQNTEAFF. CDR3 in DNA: TGTGCCAGCAGACAGAACACTGAAGCTTTCTTT.

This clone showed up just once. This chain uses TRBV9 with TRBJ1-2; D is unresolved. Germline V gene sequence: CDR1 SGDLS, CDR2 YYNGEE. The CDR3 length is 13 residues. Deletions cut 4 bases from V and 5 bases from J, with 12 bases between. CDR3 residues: CASSRESAYGYTF. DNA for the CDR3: TGTGCCAGCAGCCGGGAGTCGGCTTATGGCTACACCTTC.

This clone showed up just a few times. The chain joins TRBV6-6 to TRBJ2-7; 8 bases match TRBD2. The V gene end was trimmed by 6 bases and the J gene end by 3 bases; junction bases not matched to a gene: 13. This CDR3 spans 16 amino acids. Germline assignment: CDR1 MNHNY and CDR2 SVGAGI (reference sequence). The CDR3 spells CASSSAAGSGIYEQYF. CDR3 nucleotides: TGTGCCAGCAGCTCCGCTGCTGGTAGCGGGATCTACGAGCAGTACTTC.

The CDR3 loop reads CSVESGHPANTGELFF. Here the CDR3 DNA reads TGCAGCGTTGAATCCGGACATCCCGCGAACACCGGGGAGCTGTTTTTT. The rearrangement uses TRBV29-1 and TRBJ2-2, with D tentatively TRBD1 (5 bases). Germline values: CDR1 SQVTM, CDR2 ANQGSEA. Trimming left V 2 bases short and J 0 bases short, with 13 bases between. The CDR3 totals 16 residues.

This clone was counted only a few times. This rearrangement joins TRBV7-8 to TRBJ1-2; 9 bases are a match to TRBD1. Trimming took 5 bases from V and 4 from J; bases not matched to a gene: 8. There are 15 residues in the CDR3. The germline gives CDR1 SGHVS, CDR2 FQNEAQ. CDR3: CASSAYRGRGYGYTF. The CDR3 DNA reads TGTGCCAGCAGCGCCTACAGGGGGCGCGGCTATGGCTACACCTTC.

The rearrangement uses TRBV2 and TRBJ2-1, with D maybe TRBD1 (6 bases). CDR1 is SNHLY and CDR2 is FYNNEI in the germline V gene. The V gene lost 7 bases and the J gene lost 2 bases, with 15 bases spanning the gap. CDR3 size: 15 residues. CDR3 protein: CASTQGLRAYNEQFF. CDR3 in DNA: TGTGCCAGCACGCAGGGGTTAAGGGCCTACAATGAGCAGTTCTTC.

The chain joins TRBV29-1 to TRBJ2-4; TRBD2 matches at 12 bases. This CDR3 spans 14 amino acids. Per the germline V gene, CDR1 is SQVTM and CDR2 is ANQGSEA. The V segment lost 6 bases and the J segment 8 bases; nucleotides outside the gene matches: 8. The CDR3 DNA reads TGCAGCGTGGGCCTAGCGGGAGGGACGGACATTCAGTACTTC. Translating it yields CSVGLAGGTDIQYF.

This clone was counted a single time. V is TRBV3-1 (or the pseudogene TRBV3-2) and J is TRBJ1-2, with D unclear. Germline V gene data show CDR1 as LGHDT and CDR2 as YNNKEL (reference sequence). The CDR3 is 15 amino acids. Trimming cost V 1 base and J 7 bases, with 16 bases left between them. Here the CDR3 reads CASSQAQIPSSGYTF. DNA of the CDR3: TGTGCCAGCAGCCAAGCTCAAATCCCATCTAGTGGCTACACCTTC.

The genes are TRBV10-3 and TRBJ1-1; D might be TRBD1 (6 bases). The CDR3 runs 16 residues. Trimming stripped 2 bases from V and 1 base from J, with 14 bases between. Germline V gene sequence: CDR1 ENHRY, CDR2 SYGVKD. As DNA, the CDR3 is TGTGCCATCAGTGAGGTAGGGGGTGCGGCGAACACTGAAGCTTTCTTT. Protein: CAISEVGGAANTEAFF.

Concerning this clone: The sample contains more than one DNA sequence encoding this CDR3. CDR3: CAWTTVTYEQYF. As DNA, the CDR3 is TGTGCCTGGACTACTGTAACCTACGAGCAGTACTTC. The chain joins TRBV30 to TRBJ2-7; no definite D call. V was cut by 4 bases and J by 2 bases, with 9 bases left in between. The germline V gene has CDR1 GTSNPN and CDR2 SVGIG (reference sequence). CDR3 length: 12 amino acids.

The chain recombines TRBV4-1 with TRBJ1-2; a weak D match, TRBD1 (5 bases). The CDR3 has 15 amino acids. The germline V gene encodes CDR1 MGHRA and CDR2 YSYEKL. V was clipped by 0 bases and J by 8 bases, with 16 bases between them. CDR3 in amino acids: CASSQDPGVSGGYTF. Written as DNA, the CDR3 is TGCGCCAGCAGCCAAGATCCGGGGGTGAGCGGCGGCTACACCTTC.

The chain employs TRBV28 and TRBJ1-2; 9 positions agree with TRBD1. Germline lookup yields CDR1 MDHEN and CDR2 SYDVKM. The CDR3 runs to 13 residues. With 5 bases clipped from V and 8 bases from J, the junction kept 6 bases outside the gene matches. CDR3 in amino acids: CASSPQTGGGYTF. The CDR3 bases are TGTGCCAGCAGTCCCCAAACAGGGGGCGGCTACACCTTC.